Sequencing of this T cell receptor beta chain was carried out in a study of shared clonotypes between healthy human individuals. Study-level results: The represented genetic and exposure-history diversity was limited by the small number of donors. For naive CD4 cells, approximately 4.7% of clonotypes were shared across a few donors.

The CDR3 length is 14 residues. Germline V gene lookup returns CDR1 SGDLS and CDR2 YYNGEE. TCRdb keeps only in-frame clones here, not all; method: immunoSEQ multiplex PCR. The sample records some 380,000 clones, around 96% being singletons. In the case of this clone: What it recognizes is unknown. Sequence at one end of the junction differs from germline and may be a read error.

All donors were healthy HIV-negative adults lacking recent acute infections or vaccinations. Specimen: memory CD8+ T cells sorted from blood. Subset given: CD45RO+ cells pooled with CCR7-negative TemRA cells. The origin of this receptor is a man aged 30-40 years in good health. The chain is built from TRBV9 and TRBJ2-7, with TRBD2 as a possible D gene (6 bases). This CDR3 is CASSRGPSDGVLDF. The CDR3 DNA reads as TGTGCCAGCAGCCGGGGCCCTAGCGATGGAGTCTTGGACTTC.